This T cell receptor beta chain came from a study of early T cells in non-severe SARS-CoV-2 infection. Study background: Sequencing used unsorted whole-blood bulk RNA, so chains lack pairing.

V was shortened by 5 bases and J by 1 base, with 14 bases between the two germline ends. Germline-derived CDR1 and CDR2 are DFQATT and SNEGSKA (reference sequence). This CDR3 is 14 amino acids long. Findings of the study overall: A preference for anti-spike CD8 responses marked VDJdb matching, which missed private and CD4 specificities.

In this sample, this clonotype turned up many times. Its specificity is unknown. Unique molecular identifier tags were affixed to discrete cDNA molecules. TCRdb re-called the 5' RACE reads through MiXCR, storing one row per CDR3 protein. The table shows roughly 60,000 distinct CDR3 sequences, with about 12% occurring only once. This chain links TRBV20-1 with TRBJ1-1; possibly TRBD1 for D (5 bases). The receptor's source is an adult who was a healthcare worker with PCR-confirmed SARS-CoV-2 infection or an uninfected control (not recorded which). Material: whole blood. The CDR3 nucleotides are TGCAGTGCTTTCCCCGGGACTGAGAACACTGAAGCTTTCTTT. This sequence encodes CSAFPGTENTEAFF.